This T cell receptor beta chain was sequenced during a study of blood T cell repertoires in COVID-19. This CDR3 has 12 amino acids. V gave up 3 bases and J gave up 7 bases; unmatched junction bases: 0. Per the germline V gene, CDR1 is SEHNR and CDR2 is FQNEAQ (reference sequence). Enrollees, about 18 to 90 years old, lived in roughly 24 US areas. Which cohort a participant joined came from the clinical history participants gave. A COVID-19 case was met by exposed participants within 2 weeks before study entry. Authors' analysis steps: For nucleated cells, counts were estimated from reference gene primer amplification. This table comes from immunoSEQ multiplex PCR, and its TCRdb copy is limited to in-frame clones, with some not included. D and trimming come from the DNA, and the V and J calls and clone size come from that table. Among about 240,000 clones listed, about four fifths were seen once.

Sample: PBMCs or T cells enriched from blood (not recorded which). The source is a woman aged 40 to 50 who had been exposed to COVID-19. The chain combines TRBV7-9 with TRBJ1-1, with 9 bases that match TRBD1. CDR3 sequence: CASSLTGGEAFF. The CDR3 DNA reads as TGTGCCAGCAGCTTGACAGGGGGTGAAGCTTTCTTT.